This TCR beta chain was obtained from a study of T cells in women clearing cervical HPV infection. Study overall: Women with histologically confirmed HPV16-related CIN3 or worse, 2 with invasive cancer, served as cases. HLA type stays a possible confounder, typing being limited.

Trimming shortened V by 3 bases and J by 4 bases, and 13 bases separated the two germline ends. The germline CDR1 and CDR2 sequences are MNHEY and SVGEGT. The CDR3 extends over 15 amino acids. Comment on this clone: The antigen remains unidentified. The read finishes 3 residues shy of the CDR3 end, and the germline J gene is used to complete it.

Assay used: immunoSEQ multiplex PCR; TCRdb lists only in-frame clones, some missing. The sample has roughly 31,000 clones; the top ten hold approximately 7.5%. Study results and limitations: Combining TCR richness with V gene abundances gave approximately 0.8 AUC.

The J gene is TRBJ1-5, the V gene TRBV6-2 or TRBV6-3, with a weak D call TRBD1 (5 bases). The sequence was obtained from a woman between 18 and 75 years old with a cervical HPV16 infection that either progressed to CIN3+ or cleared (not recorded which). Sequencing was performed on blood buffy coat. The sequenced part of the CDR3 DNA is TGTGCCAGCAGTTATGAGGTCCGGGGGAATCAGCCC. This translates into CASSYEVRGNQP. The full CDR3 is CASSYEVRGNQPQHF.